This T cell receptor (beta chain) appears in the sequencing data of a study of blood T cell repertoires in COVID-19. Measured with immunoSEQ multiplex PCR; TCRdb has only the in-frame clones, and not every one. This repertoire shows fewer than 250,000 clones, about 90% found once; its top ten account for less than 15%. The study drew participants aged about 18 to 95 years from approximately 23 US areas. This clone turned up a few times. The CDR3 length is 14 residues. V lost 3 bases and J 0 bases, leaving 8 bases between the germline ends. Germline CDR1 reads SEHNR; CDR2 reads FQNEAQ (reference sequence).

The specimen sequenced was PBMCs or T cells enriched from blood (not recorded which). The TCR comes from a young man who had been exposed to COVID-19. The gene calls are TRBV7-9 and TRBJ1-1; D remains ambiguous. CDR3 bases: TGTGCCAGCAGCTTTCCCGGGGTGAACACTGAAGCTTTCTTT. Its translation is CASSFPGVNTEAFF.